These 28 T cell receptor beta chains came from one sample sequenced in a study of CD8 T cells in ankylosing spondylitis. TCRdb reprocessed the 5' RACE reads with MiXCR, giving one entry per CDR3 protein. Of hundreds of thousands of distinct CDR3 sequences in the sample, over 9.5% were seen once. The study's findings and limits: The study identified a TCR beta motif of roughly eight highly homologous variants that appeared characteristic of ankylosing spondylitis blood.

For these TCRs, the target antigens are not known. What was sequenced was blood, either unsorted or a sorted T cell fraction (not recorded which). Source of these receptors: a male donor with ankylosing spondylitis.

There are a few counts of this clonotype. The chain employs TRBV5-5 and TRBJ2-3; the D gene is possibly TRBD2 (6 bases). V lost 4 bases and J 4 bases, leaving 16 bases between the germline ends. CDR3 length: 15 residues. Germline V gene lookup returns CDR1 SGHKS and CDR2 YYEKEE (reference sequence). For the CDR3, the DNA is TGTGCCAGCAGCCCAACGGGGGTTCGGGCAGATACGCAGTATTTT. Amino acid sequence: CASSPTGVRADTQYF.

This clonotype was seen only a few times. J is TRBJ2-2 and V is TRBV6-2 or TRBV6-3, with 7 positions matching TRBD2. J lost 2 bases, V lost 5 bases, and 8 bases had no gene match. CDR3 length: 16 residues. CDR1 and CDR2 (germline): MNHEY, SVGEGT. The DNA of the CDR3 is TGTGCCAGCAGTCCCCAGAGCGGGATCAACACCGGGGAGCTGTTTTTT. It translates to CASSPQSGINTGELFF.

This clonotype was observed a handful of times. V and J are TRBV5-1 and TRBJ2-3, with a weak D call TRBD1 (5 bases). Germline V gene sequence: CDR1 SGHRS, CDR2 YFSETQ. Trimming took 5 bases from V and 3 from J, leaving 13 bases between them. There are 14 residues in the CDR3. The CDR3 reads CASRHQGWTDTQYF. The CDR3 region has the DNA TGCGCCAGCAGACATCAGGGTTGGACAGATACGCAGTATTTT.

The chain links TRBV10-3 to TRBJ1-1; weak D call: TRBD1 (6 bases). Deletions cut 0 bases from V and 0 bases from J, with 8 bases between. In germline, CDR1 is ENHRY, CDR2 SYGVKD. This CDR3 is built from 15 residues. The CDR3 is CAISESRGLNTEAFF. The DNA of the CDR3 is TGTGCCATCAGTGAGTCTAGGGGGTTGAACACTGAAGCTTTCTTT.

The V gene is TRBV28, the J gene TRBJ1-2; the match to TRBD1 covers 9 bases. Germline V lookup: CDR1 MDHEN, CDR2 SYDVKM. The CDR3 contains 14 residues. V lost 6 bases, J lost 6 bases, and 8 bases stayed unmatched. The chain's CDR3 is CASRAPGTGNGYTF. As DNA, the CDR3 is TGTGCCAGCAGAGCCCCCGGGACAGGGAATGGCTACACCTTC.

In this sample, this clonotype turned up a few times. The chain uses TRBV6-1 and TRBJ2-5; TRBD1 matches 7 bases. This CDR3 is built from 15 residues. Germline V CDR1 and CDR2: MNHNS, SASEGT. Trimming removed 5 bases from V and 1 base from J; junction bases left unmatched: 7. The CDR3 here is CASSNGQVTQETQYF. CDR3 nucleotides: TGTGCCAGCAGTAATGGACAGGTCACCCAAGAGACCCAGTACTTC.

This clonotype was found a few times. V usage is TRBV20-1 and J usage is TRBJ1-5; 10 nucleotides agree with TRBD1. V lost 5 bases and J lost 5; bases outside the gene matches: 6. The CDR3 sequence is 14 residues long. The germline V gene has CDR1 DFQATT and CDR2 SNEGSKA (reference sequence). The DNA of the CDR3 is TGCAGTGCTTATCCGGGACAGGGGTATCAGCCCCAGCATTTT. It codes for CSAYPGQGYQPQHF.

This clonotype has a single count. The chain combines TRBV5-1 with TRBJ2-5, with 13 bases fitting TRBD2. Germline V gives CDR1 SGHRS, CDR2 YFSETQ. The V segment lost 6 bases and the J segment 5 bases; nucleotides outside the gene matches: 10. The CDR3 has 16 residues. CDR3 DNA: TGCGCCAGCACCACTGGACTAGCGGGGGCAGGGGAGACCCAGTACTTC. It encodes CASTTGLAGAGETQYF.

This clonotype has just a few counts. The rearrangement uses TRBV5-6 and TRBJ2-5; TRBD2 might be the D (6 bases). The CDR3 contains 14 residues. V was trimmed by 6 bases and J by 4 bases, leaving 16 bases between them. Germline lookup yields CDR1 SGHDT and CDR2 YYEEEE. The CDR3 loop is CASISAGGGETQYF. The DNA for the CDR3 is TGTGCCAGCATCTCTGCCGGGGGAGGAGAGACCCAGTACTTC.

The gene calls are TRBV18 and TRBJ2-5; 8 nucleotides match TRBD2. The CDR3 has 15 residues. Germline trimming cut 3 bases from V and 0 bases from J; bases unmatched to any gene: 3. Germline CDR1 KGHSH, CDR2 LQKENI. As DNA, the CDR3 is TGTGCCAGCTCACCGGGGCGGGAGGACCAAGAGACCCAGTACTTC. It translates to CASSPGREDQETQYF. Based on the CDR3 plus reference TRBV18 and TRBJ2-5, the full variable domain is NAGVMQNPRHLVRRRGQEARLRCSPMKGHSHVYWYRQLPEEGLKFMVYLQKENIIDESGMPKERFSAEFPKEGPSILRIQQVVRGDSAAYFCASSPGREDQETQYFGPGTRLLVL.

Ten or more counts support this clonotype. V gene TRBV6-2 or TRBV6-3 combines with J gene TRBJ1-5; no clear D gene. The V gene's germline CDR1 is MNHEY and CDR2 SVGEGT. V shed 0 bases and J shed 6 bases, with 9 bases lying between them. This CDR3 comprises 14 residues. CDR3 DNA sequence: TGTGCCAGCAGTTACTCGATGCGGACTCAGCCCCAGCATTTT. It specifies CASSYSMRTQPQHF.

V gene TRBV20-1 combines with J gene TRBJ2-1, with TRBD1 matching over 9 bases. Germline-derived CDR1 and CDR2 are DFQATT and SNEGSKA (reference sequence). The V gene end was trimmed by 6 bases and the J gene end by 4 bases; junction bases not matched to a gene: 7. There are 14 residues in the CDR3. CDR3 in DNA: TGCAGTGCGCGGACAGGGGCCATGTACAATGAGCAGTTCTTC. Its protein product is CSARTGAMYNEQFF.

This rearrangement joins TRBV5-1 to TRBJ2-1; 9 nucleotides align to TRBD2. Looked up from germline, CDR1 is SGHRS and CDR2 is YFSETQ. With V trimmed by 0 bases and J by 4 bases, 14 bases remained unmatched. CDR3 size: 19 residues. CDR3 sequence: CASSLVPGSGSFGYNEQFF. CDR3 nucleotide sequence: TGCGCCAGCAGCTTGGTCCCAGGTAGCGGGAGTTTTGGGTACAATGAGCAGTTCTTC.

The table lists this clonotype with a few counts. The rearrangement links TRBV9 to TRBJ1-2; D gene unclear. The V gene lost 5 bases and the J gene lost 4 bases, with 12 bases spanning the gap. This CDR3 contains 13 residues. Germline CDR1 is SGDLS and CDR2 is YYNGEE. The CDR3 region is CASSESPSYGYTF. For the CDR3, the DNA is TGTGCCAGCAGTGAAAGCCCGAGCTATGGCTACACCTTC. The whole variable domain, filled in from reference TRBV9 and TRBJ1-2, reads DSGVTQTPKHLITATGQRVTLRCSPRSGDLSVYWYQQSLDQGLQFLIQYYNGEERAKGNILERFSAQQFPDLHSELNLSSLELGDSALYFCASSESPSYGYTFGSGTRLTVV.

In this sample, this clonotype turned up a few times. The chain uses TRBV20-1 and TRBJ2-1; 7 bases fit TRBD2. This CDR3 contains 14 residues. J gave up 7 bases and V 0 bases, and 6 bases lay outside the gene matches. Germline V gives CDR1 DFQATT, CDR2 SNEGSKA (reference sequence). The CDR3: CSARERETRNEQFF. As DNA, the CDR3 is TGCAGTGCTAGAGAGCGGGAGACAAGGAATGAGCAGTTCTTC.

The rearrangement joins TRBV20-1 to TRBJ1-2; D not certain. The V gene lost 0 bases and the J gene lost 13 bases, with 21 bases spanning the gap. The CDR3 runs 14 residues. Germline CDR1 and CDR2: DFQATT and SNEGSKA (reference sequence). The chain's CDR3 is CSARDRRILAVITF. DNA of the CDR3: TGCAGTGCTAGAGATAGGCGAATCCTTGCTGTAATCACCTTC.

In this sample, this clonotype turned up a few times. The chain links TRBV12-3 or TRBV12-4 to TRBJ1-1; perhaps TRBD1 as D (5 bases). The CDR3 covers 14 residues. Trimming left V 4 bases short and J 9 bases short, with 18 bases between. The DNA of the CDR3 is TGTGCCAGCAGTTCTTCCCGGGACGGCGATAAAGCTTTCTTT. Translated: CASSSSRDGDKAFF.

This clonotype showed up many times. This rearrangement joins TRBV7-2 to TRBJ2-6; unclear D gene. The CDR3 has 15 residues. Germline V gene data show CDR1 as SGHTA and CDR2 as FQGNSA. V lost 1 base to trimming and J lost 2 bases, with 6 bases between them. CDR3 protein: CASSLGQPGANVLTF. The CDR3 nucleotides are TGTGCCAGCAGCTTAGGCCAACCTGGGGCCAACGTCCTGACTTTC.

This clonotype has just a few counts. The CDR3 spells CATSAGGHSSTDTQYF. DNA for the CDR3: TGTGCCACTAGCGCGGGGGGTCACTCTAGCACAGATACGCAGTATTTT. This chain uses TRBV15 with TRBJ2-3, with TRBD2 identical over 8 bases. This CDR3 is built from 16 residues. The V gene end was trimmed by 9 bases and the J gene end by 0 bases; junction bases not matched to a gene: 11. Germline CDR1 and CDR2: LNHNV and YYDKDF (reference sequence).

The genes are TRBV20-1 and TRBJ1-1; perhaps TRBD1 as D (6 bases). Trimming took off 5 bases at V and 2 bases at J, with 12 bases between the two ends. Germline CDR1 is DFQATT and CDR2 is SNEGSKA (reference sequence). CDR3 size: 13 residues. In DNA form, the CDR3 reads TGCAGTGCTGCAGGGGACGCCAACACTGAAGCTTTCTTT. Its translation: CSAAGDANTEAFF.

This clonotype was picked up many times. V usage is TRBV9 and J usage is TRBJ2-3; the D gene is possibly TRBD1 (5 bases). V lost 0 bases to trimming and J lost 4 bases, with 18 bases between them. CDR1 SGDLS and CDR2 YYNGEE come from the germline V gene. The CDR3 loop spans 17 amino acids. The CDR3 bases are TGTGCCAGCAGCGTAGTGACAGCCATGACCCTCGCAGATACGCAGTATTTT. It encodes CASSVVTAMTLADTQYF.

This clonotype appeared a few times. The chain couples TRBV4-3 to TRBJ2-3; D might be TRBD2 (6 bases). Per germline, CDR1 LGHNA and CDR2 YSLEER. The ends were cut back, 1 base at V and 6 bases at J, with 14 bases in the middle. The CDR3 sequence is 15 residues long. The CDR3 bases are TGCGCCAGCAGCCAAGTGGGGGGATCCGGGGATACGCAGTATTTT. Translating it yields CASSQVGGSGDTQYF.

This clonotype was seen a few times. The chain joins TRBV7-9 to TRBJ2-7; D not certain. Germline V CDR1 and CDR2: SEHNR, FQNEAQ (reference sequence). V lost 2 bases to trimming and J lost 5 bases, with 4 bases between them. CDR3 size: 11 residues. The CDR3 here is CASSLYNEQYF. In DNA, the CDR3 is TGTGCCAGCAGCTTATATAACGAGCAGTACTTC.

The table lists this clonotype with many counts. The junction does not match germline at one end; this may be a read error. The CDR3 region has the DNA TGTGCCAGCAGCCTTGGGACTACTACAGATACGCAGTATTTT. It encodes CASSLGTTTDTQYF. This sequence joins TRBV5-1 and TRBJ2-3, with TRBD2 matching 7 bases. Germline CDR1 reads SGHRS; CDR2 reads YFSETQ. CDR3 length: 14 amino acids. Together with reference TRBV5-1 and TRBJ2-3, the CDR3 gives the full variable domain: KAGVTQTPRYLIKTRGQQVTLSCSPISGHRSVSWYQQTPGQGLQFLFEYFSETQRNKGNFPGRFSGRQFSNSRSEMNVSTLELGDSALYLCASSLGTTTDTQYFGPGTRLTVL.

The V and J genes are TRBV5-1 and TRBJ2-1; 7 bases match TRBD1. Trimming took 3 bases from V and 5 from J; bases not matched to a gene: 8. From germline, CDR1 is SGHRS and CDR2 YFSETQ. CDR3 length equals 15 residues. The CDR3 nucleotides read TGCGCCAGCAGCTCACAGGGGACCTACAACAATGAGCAGTTCTTC. Residues: CASSSQGTYNNEQFF.

This clonotype turned up a few times. V is TRBV12-3 or TRBV12-4 and J is TRBJ2-7, with D possibly TRBD2 on 6 matching bases. V lost 2 bases, J lost 1 base, and 12 bases lay in between. The CDR3 runs 15 residues. The DNA of the CDR3 is TGTGCCAGCAGTTTATTCGGGGGAAGGTCCTACGAGCAGTACTTC. Translation: CASSLFGGRSYEQYF.

This clonotype has at least ten counts. CDR3 DNA: TGTGCCAGCAGCACCGCGGGGTCGGACACTGAAGCTTTCTTT. Amino acids: CASSTAGSDTEAFF. V is TRBV6-1 and J is TRBJ1-1; D is uncertain. V was cut by 6 bases and J by 3 bases, with 14 bases left in between. CDR3 length: 14 residues. The germline V gene encodes CDR1 MNHNS and CDR2 SASEGT.

The chain recombines TRBV12-3 or TRBV12-4 with TRBJ2-7; tentatively, D is TRBD2 (6 bases). The CDR3 is made up of 15 amino acids. V lost 9 bases and J 7 bases, leaving 25 bases between the germline ends. CDR3 sequence: CASCGGSAWCMEQYF. CDR3 coding DNA: TGTGCCAGTTGTGGGGGGTCTGCTTGGTGTATGGAGCAGTACTTC.